This TCR beta chain originates from a study of T cells after yellow fever vaccination. Study at large: Some fractions had low cell numbers, and these were prepared with SMART-Seq v4 Ultra Low Input.

Germline-derived CDR1 and CDR2 are SGHDT and YYEEEE. The germline V and J ends were trimmed by 2 bases and 1 base, with 10 bases remaining between them. This CDR3 contains 15 residues. TCRdb used MiXCR to reprocess the 5' RACE reads, holding one entry per CDR3 protein. The data contain hundreds of thousands of distinct CDR3 sequences, 12% of them singletons. The receptor's source is a man aged 25-40 years who received the YFV17D yellow fever vaccine. The specimen was PBMCs, collected on the day of the yellow fever booster vaccination. The chain is built from TRBV5-6 and TRBJ2-1; no clear D gene. CDR3 residues: CASSFKGGSYNEQFF. CDR3 DNA sequence: TGTGCCAGCAGCTTTAAGGGTGGGTCCTACAATGAGCAGTTCTTC.